The clone carrying this T cell receptor (beta chain) was detected only a few times. The antigen remains undetermined. MiXCR, applied by TCRdb to the 5' RACE reads, yields one record per CDR3 protein. Altogether 600,000 to 700,000 distinct CDR3 sequences are present, around 21% being singletons, with the ten largest covering more than 4%. The V and J ends lost 6 bases and 4 bases respectively, with 7 bases between them. CDR3 length equals 12 residues. This sample stems from a study of identical twins. Study observations and caveats: In drawing conclusions, the study used cross-sectional statistical analysis and did not follow the same donors. Models came in too low on out-of-frame TCR alpha sharing in monozygotic twins.

The same sample was also used in a study of T cells expressing NK-cell markers. That work adds: The leading position in the CD3+CD56-NKG2C+ fraction of a few donors also went to these clonotypes.

This TCR was recovered from a woman aged 18-30 years in good health. The sequencing sample was made of PBMCs. This chain uses TRBV12-3 or TRBV12-4 with TRBJ1-5; D may be TRBD1 (6 bases). CDR3 residues: CASRGTNQPQHF. CDR3 nucleotide sequence: TGTGCCAGCAGAGGGACAAATCAGCCCCAGCATTTT.